Listed here is a single T cell receptor (beta chain). The entry originates in a study of blood T cell repertoires in COVID-19. Study overall: Specimens from acute and convalescent COVID-19 originated in the United States, Italy and Spain. Sample material is recorded as cDNA or gDNA derived from T cells, B-cell-depleted T cells, or PBMCs.

In the authors' methods: Amplifying reference gene primers gave estimates of nucleated cell counts. The assay was immunoSEQ multiplex PCR, and TCRdb's table has in-frame clones only and misses some. The V and J calls and the clone size are those of that table, but D and trimming were determined from the DNA. The sample has 45,000 or so clones, roughly nine tenths seen once; the top ten hold 8.5% to 10%. V was cut by 3 bases and J by 6 bases, with 14 bases left in between. The CDR3 runs to 15 residues. CDR1 and CDR2 (germline): SGHAT, FQNNGV. This clonotype was sampled from a human donor in a cohort sampled during active COVID-19. The chain carries TRBV11-2 and TRBJ1-4; D is perhaps TRBD1 (5 bases). Sequenced: peripheral blood. The DNA for the CDR3 is TGTGCCAGCAGCTTCAATTGGGGGGGGGATGAAAAACTGTTTTTT. Its translation is CASSFNWGGDEKLFF. The full variable domain, completed using reference TRBV11-2 and TRBJ1-4, is EAGVAQSPRYKIIEKRQSVAFWCNPISGHATLYWYQQILGQGPKLLIQFQNNGVVDDSQLPKDRFSAERLKGVDSTLKIQPAKLEDSAVYLCASSFNWGGDEKLFFGSGTQLSVL.